The 8 T cell receptor beta chains below come from one sample, sequenced in a study of T cells after yellow fever vaccination. TCRdb reprocessed the 5' RACE reads with MiXCR, giving one entry per CDR3 protein. The sample lists around 320,000 distinct CDR3 sequences; approximately 4.5% were seen once. The sample was PBMCs, taken 15 days after the yellow fever booster vaccination. Receptor source: a man aged 18 to 30 who received the YFV17D yellow fever vaccine.

This clonotype was detected only a few times. The chain combines TRBV15 with TRBJ1-5; D is uncertain. Trimming left V 0 bases short and J 4 bases short, with 7 bases between. The CDR3 has 14 amino acids. Germline V gene sequence: CDR1 LNHNV, CDR2 YYDKDF (reference sequence). The CDR3 DNA reads as TGTGCCACCAGCAGAGAAACCCAGAATCAGCCCCAGCATTTT. It yields the protein CATSRETQNQPQHF.

There are a few counts of this clonotype. CDR3 sequence: CACPTDPSYNEQFF. The CDR3 nucleotides read TGTGCCTGCCCCACGGACCCCTCCTACAATGAGCAGTTCTTC. V is TRBV7-9 and J is TRBJ2-1; no clear D gene. Germline V lookup: CDR1 SEHNR, CDR2 FQNEAQ (reference sequence). CDR3 size: 14 residues. V lost 11 bases to trimming and J lost 0 bases, with 14 bases between them.

This clonotype was detected ten times or more. V usage is TRBV7-2 and J usage is TRBJ2-5; D is perhaps TRBD1 (6 bases). This CDR3 spans 13 amino acids. V dropped 5 bases and J dropped 4 bases, with 11 bases sitting between them. The germline CDR1 and CDR2 sequences are SGHTA and FQGNSA. CDR3 residues: CASSIQGLETQYF. CDR3 sequence (DNA): TGTGCCAGCAGCATACAGGGTCTAGAGACCCAGTACTTC. Filled out from reference TRBV7-2 and TRBJ2-5, the complete variable domain reads GAGVSQSPSNKVTEKGKDVELRCDPISGHTALYWYRQSLGQGLEFLIYFQGNSAPDKSGLPSDRFSAERTGGSVSTLTIQRTQQEDSAVYLCASSIQGLETQYFGPGTRLLVL.

This clonotype was counted many times. The chain recombines TRBV10-3 with TRBJ2-3, with 8 nucleotides matching TRBD2. The J segment lost 4 bases and the V segment lost 2 bases, leaving 5 bases of the junction unmatched. Germline V gives CDR1 ENHRY, CDR2 SYGVKD. The CDR3 extends over 15 amino acids. The CDR3 sequence: CAISEGERGPDTQYF. As DNA, the CDR3 is TGTGCCATCAGTGAGGGGGAGCGGGGGCCAGATACGCAGTATTTT.

This clonotype was seen many times. The genes are TRBV18 and TRBJ1-3; D is unclear. Trimming pared 4 bases from V and 0 bases from J, leaving 10 bases between. Germline-derived CDR1 and CDR2 are KGHSH and LQKENI. This CDR3 comprises 15 residues. CDR3 DNA sequence: TGTGCCAGCTCACTCACGGATCCCTCTGGAAACACCATATATTTT. This codes for CASSLTDPSGNTIYF.

This clonotype appeared many times. V usage is TRBV5-1 and J usage is TRBJ1-5, with D possibly matching TRBD1 (5 bases). Trimming took 4 bases from V and 3 from J, leaving 14 bases between them. Germline V CDR1 and CDR2: SGHRS, YFSETQ. CDR3 length equals 15 residues. The CDR3 sequence is CASSIEGLLNQPQHF. CDR3 sequence (DNA): TGCGCCAGCAGCATAGAGGGGCTCCTCAATCAGCCCCAGCATTTT.

The chain is built from TRBV7-2 and TRBJ2-7; TRBD1 is a possible D gene (5 bases). This CDR3 region has 17 residues. With 0 bases removed from V and 0 bases from J, the gap between germline ends came to 15 bases. The germline V gene has CDR1 SGHTA and CDR2 FQGNSA. The CDR3 is CASSLASDTFPSYEQYF. The CDR3 nucleotides are TGTGCCAGCAGCTTAGCATCGGACACCTTCCCCTCCTACGAGCAGTACTTC.

The chain uses TRBV10-3 and TRBJ2-1; D gene ambiguous. Germline CDR1 and CDR2: ENHRY and SYGVKD. CDR3 length: 12 amino acids. Trimming took 0 bases from V and 15 from J, leaving 12 bases between them. CDR3 sequence (DNA): TGTGCCATCAGTGAGTCGGAAGGGTCGCGGTTCTTC. Translating it yields CAISESEGSRFF.